This TCR beta chain was recorded in a study of T cell changes during pregnancy in multiple sclerosis. There are 16 residues in the CDR3. Germline CDR1 reads LGHNA; CDR2 reads YNFKEQ. V shed 1 base and J 0 bases; nucleotides not matched to a gene: 0. Using immunoSEQ multiplex PCR, the repertoire was profiled, and TCRdb retains in-frame clones only, with some absent. This sample yields around 48,000 clones, of which roughly 90% are seen a single time; roughly 3.2% belongs to the top ten. The TCR was taken from a female donor with multiple sclerosis, enrolled in a pregnancy study. Sample: CD8+ T cells from peripheral blood mononuclear cells, taken before pregnancy. This chain joins TRBV4-2 and TRBJ2-3; TRBD2 agrees at 11 bases. CDR3 DNA sequence: TGTGCCAGCAGCCAAGGACTAGCGGGGAGCACAGATACGCAGTATTTT. Residues: CASSQGLAGSTDTQYF.